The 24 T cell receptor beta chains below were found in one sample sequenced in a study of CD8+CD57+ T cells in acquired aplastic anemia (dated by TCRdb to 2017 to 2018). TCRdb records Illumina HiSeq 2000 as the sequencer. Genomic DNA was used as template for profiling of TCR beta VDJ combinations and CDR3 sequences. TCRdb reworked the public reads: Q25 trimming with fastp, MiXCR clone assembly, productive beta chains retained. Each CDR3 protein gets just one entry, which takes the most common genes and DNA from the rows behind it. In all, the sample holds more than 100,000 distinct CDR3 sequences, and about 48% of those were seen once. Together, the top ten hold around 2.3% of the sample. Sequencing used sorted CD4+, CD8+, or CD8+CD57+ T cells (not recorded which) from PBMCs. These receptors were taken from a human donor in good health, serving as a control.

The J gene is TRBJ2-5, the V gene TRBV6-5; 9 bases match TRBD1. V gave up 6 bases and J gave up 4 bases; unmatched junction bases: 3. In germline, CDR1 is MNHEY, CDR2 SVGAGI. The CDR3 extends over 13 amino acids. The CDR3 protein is CASRGQGGETQYF. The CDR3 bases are TGTGCCAGCAGGGGACAGGGAGGAGAGACCCAGTACTTC.

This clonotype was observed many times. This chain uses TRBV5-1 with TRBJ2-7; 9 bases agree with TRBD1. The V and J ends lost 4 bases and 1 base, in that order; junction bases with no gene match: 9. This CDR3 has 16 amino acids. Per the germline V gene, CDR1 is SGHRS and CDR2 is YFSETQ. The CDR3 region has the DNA TGCGCCAGCAGCCTACGACCGGGACAGGGATCCTACGAGCAGTACTTC. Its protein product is CASSLRPGQGSYEQYF.

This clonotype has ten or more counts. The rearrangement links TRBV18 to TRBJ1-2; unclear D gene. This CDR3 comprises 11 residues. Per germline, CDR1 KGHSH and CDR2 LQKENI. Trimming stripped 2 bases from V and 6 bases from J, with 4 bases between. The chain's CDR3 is CASSPGDGYTF. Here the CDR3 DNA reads TGTGCCAGCTCACCAGGGGATGGCTACACCTTC.

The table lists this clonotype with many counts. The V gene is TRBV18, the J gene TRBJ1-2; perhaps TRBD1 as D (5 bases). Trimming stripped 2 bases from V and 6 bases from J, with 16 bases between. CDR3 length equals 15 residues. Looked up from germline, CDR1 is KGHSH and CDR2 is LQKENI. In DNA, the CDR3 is TGTGCCAGCTCACCATCCTTAGGGGAACACGATGGCTACACCTTC. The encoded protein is CASSPSLGEHDGYTF. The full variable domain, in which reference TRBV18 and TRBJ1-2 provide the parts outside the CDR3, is NAGVMQNPRHLVRRRGQEARLRCSPMKGHSHVYWYRQLPEEGLKFMVYLQKENIIDESGMPKERFSAEFPKEGPSILRIQQVVRGDSAAYFCASSPSLGEHDGYTFGSGTRLTVV.

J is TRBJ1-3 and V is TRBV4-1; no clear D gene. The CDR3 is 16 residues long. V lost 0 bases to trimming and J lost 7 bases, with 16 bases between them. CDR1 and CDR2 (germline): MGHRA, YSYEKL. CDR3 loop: CASSQDPRSSRNTIYF. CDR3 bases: TGCGCCAGCAGCCAAGATCCTAGGTCCTCTAGGAACACCATATATTTT.

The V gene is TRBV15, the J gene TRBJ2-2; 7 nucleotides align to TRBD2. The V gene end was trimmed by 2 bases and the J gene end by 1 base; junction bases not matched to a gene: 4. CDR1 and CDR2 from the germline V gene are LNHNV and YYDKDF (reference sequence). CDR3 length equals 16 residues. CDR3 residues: CATSRPLAENTGELFF. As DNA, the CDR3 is TGTGCCACCAGCAGACCCCTAGCGGAGAACACCGGGGAGCTGTTTTTT.

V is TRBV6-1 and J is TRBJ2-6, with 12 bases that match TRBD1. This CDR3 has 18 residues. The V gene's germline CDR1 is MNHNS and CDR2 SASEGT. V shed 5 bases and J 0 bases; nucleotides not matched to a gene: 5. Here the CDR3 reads CASSPGQGASSGANVLTF. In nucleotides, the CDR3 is TGTGCCAGCAGTCCGGGACAGGGGGCATCCTCTGGGGCCAACGTCCTGACTTTC.

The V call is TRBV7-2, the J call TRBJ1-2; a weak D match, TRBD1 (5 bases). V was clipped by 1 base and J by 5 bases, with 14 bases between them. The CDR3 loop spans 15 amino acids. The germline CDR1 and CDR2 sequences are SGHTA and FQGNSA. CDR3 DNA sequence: TGTGCCAGCAGCTTAGGTGGGCCCGGGGGGTATGGCTACACCTTC. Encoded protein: CASSLGGPGGYGYTF.

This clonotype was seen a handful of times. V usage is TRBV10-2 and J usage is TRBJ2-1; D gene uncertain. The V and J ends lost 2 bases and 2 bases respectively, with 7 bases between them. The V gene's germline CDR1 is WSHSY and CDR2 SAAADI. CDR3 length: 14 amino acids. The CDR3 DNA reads TGCGCCAGCAGTGAGCGGAATACCTACAATGAGCAGTTCTTC. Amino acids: CASSERNTYNEQFF.

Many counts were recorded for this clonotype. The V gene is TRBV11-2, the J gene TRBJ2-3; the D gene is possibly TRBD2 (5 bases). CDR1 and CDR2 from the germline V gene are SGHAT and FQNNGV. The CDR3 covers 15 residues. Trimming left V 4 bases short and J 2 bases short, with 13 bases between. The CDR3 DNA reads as TGTGCCAGCAGCTCTATTGGGGAGTACACAGATACGCAGTATTTT. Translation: CASSSIGEYTDTQYF.

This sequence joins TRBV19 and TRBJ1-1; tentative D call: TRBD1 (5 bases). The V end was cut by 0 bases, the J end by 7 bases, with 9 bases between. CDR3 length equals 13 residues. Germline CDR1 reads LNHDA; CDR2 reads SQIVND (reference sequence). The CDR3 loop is CASSIDRGFEAFF. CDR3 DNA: TGTGCCAGTAGTATAGATCGGGGGTTTGAAGCTTTCTTT.

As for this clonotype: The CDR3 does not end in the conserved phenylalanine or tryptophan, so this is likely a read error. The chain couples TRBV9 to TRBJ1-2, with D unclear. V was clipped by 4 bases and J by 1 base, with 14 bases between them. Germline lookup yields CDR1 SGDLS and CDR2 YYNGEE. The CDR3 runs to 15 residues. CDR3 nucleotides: TGTGCCAGCAGCCCCCACGGACGGGGTAACTATGGCTACACCCTC. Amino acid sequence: CASSPHGRGNYGYTL.

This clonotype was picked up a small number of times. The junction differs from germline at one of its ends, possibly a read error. CDR3 sequence reads: CASSSSTGFNDGYTF. CDR3 sequence (DNA): TGTGCCAGCAGCAGTTCGACAGGGTTTAACGATGGCTACACCTTC. The rearrangement links TRBV7-9 to TRBJ1-2; 7 bases agree with TRBD1. The germline V gene has CDR1 SEHNR and CDR2 FQNEAQ (reference sequence). This CDR3 comprises 15 residues.

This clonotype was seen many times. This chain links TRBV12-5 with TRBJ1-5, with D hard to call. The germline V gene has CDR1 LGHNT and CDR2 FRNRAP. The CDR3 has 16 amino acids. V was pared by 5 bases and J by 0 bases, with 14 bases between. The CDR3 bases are TGTGCTAGTGGTCCCCCCGGGCCTTATAGCAATCAGCCCCAGCATTTT. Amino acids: CASGPPGPYSNQPQHF.

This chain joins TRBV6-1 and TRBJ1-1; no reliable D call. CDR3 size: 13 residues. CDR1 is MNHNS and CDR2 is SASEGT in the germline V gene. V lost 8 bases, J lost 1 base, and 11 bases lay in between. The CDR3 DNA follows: TGTGCCAGCTTTAGCCCAGGGAACACTGAAGCTTTCTTT. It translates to CASFSPGNTEAFF.

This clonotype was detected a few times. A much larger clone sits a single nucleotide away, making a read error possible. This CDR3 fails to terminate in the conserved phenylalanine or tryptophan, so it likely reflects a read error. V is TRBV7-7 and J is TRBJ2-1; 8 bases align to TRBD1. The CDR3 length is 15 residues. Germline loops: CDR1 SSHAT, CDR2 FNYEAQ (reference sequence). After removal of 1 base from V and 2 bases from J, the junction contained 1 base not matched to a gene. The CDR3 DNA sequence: TGTGCCAGCAGCTTAGACAGGGGGACCTACAATGAGCAGTTCCTC. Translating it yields CASSLDRGTYNEQFL.

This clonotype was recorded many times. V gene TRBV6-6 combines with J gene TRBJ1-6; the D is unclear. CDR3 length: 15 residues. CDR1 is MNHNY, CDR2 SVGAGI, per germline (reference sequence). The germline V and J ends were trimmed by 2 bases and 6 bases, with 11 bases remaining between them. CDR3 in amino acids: CASSYEGGGNSPLHF. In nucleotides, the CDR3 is TGTGCCAGCAGTTACGAAGGCGGTGGTAATTCACCCCTCCACTTT.

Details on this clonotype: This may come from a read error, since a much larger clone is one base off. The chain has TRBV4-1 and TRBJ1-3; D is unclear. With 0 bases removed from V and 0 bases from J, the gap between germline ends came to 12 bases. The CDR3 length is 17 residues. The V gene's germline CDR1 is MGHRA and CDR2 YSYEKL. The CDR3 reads CASSQDGRLSSGNTIYF. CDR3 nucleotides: TGCGCCAGCAGCCAAGACGGACGGCTAAGCTCTGGAAACACCATATATTTT.

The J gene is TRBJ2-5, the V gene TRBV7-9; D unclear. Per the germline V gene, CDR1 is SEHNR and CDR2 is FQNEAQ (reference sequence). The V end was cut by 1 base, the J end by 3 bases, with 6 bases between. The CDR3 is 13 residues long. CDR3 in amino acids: CASSLERKETQYF. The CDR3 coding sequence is TGTGCCAGCAGCTTAGAGAGAAAAGAGACCCAGTACTTC.

The CDR3 coding sequence is TGCGCCAGCAGCACAACCGGGACACCATATGGCTACACCTTC. This encodes CASSTTGTPYGYTF. V usage is TRBV4-3 and J usage is TRBJ1-2; D might be TRBD1 (6 bases). The CDR3 sequence is 14 residues long. The V and J ends lost 5 bases and 5 bases respectively, with 15 bases between them. The germline V gene has CDR1 LGHNA and CDR2 YSLEER.

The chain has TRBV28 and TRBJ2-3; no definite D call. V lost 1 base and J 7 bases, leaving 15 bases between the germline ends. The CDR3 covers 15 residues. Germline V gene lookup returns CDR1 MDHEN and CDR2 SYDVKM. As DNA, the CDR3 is TGTGCCAGCAGTTTATTAGAAAAGGGTGGGAATACGCAGTATTTT. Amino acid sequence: CASSLLEKGGNTQYF.

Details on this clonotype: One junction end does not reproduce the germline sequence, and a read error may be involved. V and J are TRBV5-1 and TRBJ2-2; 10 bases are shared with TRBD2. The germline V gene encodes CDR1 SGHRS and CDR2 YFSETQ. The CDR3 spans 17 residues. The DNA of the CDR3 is TGCGCCAGCAGCTCCACCCTAGCGGGGGACACCACCGGGGAGCAGTTTTTT. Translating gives CASSSTLAGDTTGEQFF.

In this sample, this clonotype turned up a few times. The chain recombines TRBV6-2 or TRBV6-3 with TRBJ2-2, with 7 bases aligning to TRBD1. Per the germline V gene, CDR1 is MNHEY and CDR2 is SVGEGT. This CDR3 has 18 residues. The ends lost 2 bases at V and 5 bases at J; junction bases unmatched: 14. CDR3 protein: CASSYPLDRVTGTGELFF. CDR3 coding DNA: TGTGCCAGCAGTTACCCCCTTGACAGGGTTACTGGGACCGGGGAGCTGTTTTTT.

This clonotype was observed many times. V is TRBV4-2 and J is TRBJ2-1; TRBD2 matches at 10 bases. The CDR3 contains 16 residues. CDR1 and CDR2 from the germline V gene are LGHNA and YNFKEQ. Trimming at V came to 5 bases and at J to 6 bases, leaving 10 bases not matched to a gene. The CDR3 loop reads CASSVQEAGGLNEQFF. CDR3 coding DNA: TGTGCCAGCAGCGTACAAGAAGCGGGGGGGCTCAATGAGCAGTTCTTC.